Below are 22 T cell receptor beta chains sequenced from a single sample in a study of Graves' ophthalmopathy and Graves' hyperthyroidism. Amplified material comprised TCR beta CDR3 regions derived from RNA transcripts. The library came from an HTBI-primed first-round RT-PCR and a second-round multiplex PCR. One entry per CDR3 protein results from TCRdb running MiXCR on the multiplex PCR reads. This sample has 600,000 to 700,000 distinct CDR3 sequences, with 35% to 50% found just once. Sequenced material: peripheral blood. The receptors originated from an adult man with Graves' ophthalmopathy.

This clonotype was counted many times. The gene calls are TRBV9 and TRBJ2-7; D ambiguous. The CDR3 totals 15 residues. Germline CDR1 SGDLS, CDR2 YYNGEE. The V end was cut by 0 bases, the J end by 0 bases, with 10 bases between. CDR3 DNA: TGTGCCAGCAGCGTAGAGGACGCGAGCTCCTACGAGCAGTACTTC. The encoded protein is CASSVEDASSYEQYF.

The V call is TRBV7-9, the J call TRBJ1-2; TRBD1 matches 8 bases. This CDR3 comprises 14 residues. CDR1 and CDR2 from the germline V gene are SEHNR and FQNEAQ (reference sequence). V was pared by 6 bases and J by 5 bases, with 8 bases of the junction left unmatched. In nucleotides, the CDR3 is TGTGCCAGCAGTTACCCCGGACAGGGATATGGCTACACCTTC. Translated, it gives CASSYPGQGYGYTF.

This clonotype was recorded once. The chain employs TRBV29-1 and TRBJ2-5; 10 bases are a match to TRBD1. This CDR3 region has 14 residues. The ends lost 6 bases at V and 8 bases at J; junction bases unmatched: 12. From germline, CDR1 is SQVTM and CDR2 ANQGSEA. The CDR3 DNA is TGCAGCGTGGCCGGGACAGGGGCTGGCTACACCCAGTACTTC. Translating it yields CSVAGTGAGYTQYF.

The V and J genes are TRBV29-1 and TRBJ1-2, with 8 bases identical to TRBD1. The germline CDR1 and CDR2 sequences are SQVTM and ANQGSEA. The CDR3 is made up of 15 amino acids. V lost 6 bases to trimming and J lost 4 bases; unmatched junction nucleotides: 13. DNA of the CDR3: TGCAGCGTGGTTGGACAGGGATCGGCCTCCTATGGCTACACCTTC. This translates into CSVVGQGSASYGYTF.

This clonotype was recorded at least ten times. The chain has TRBV5-5 and TRBJ1-2, with 7 bases lining up with TRBD1. This CDR3 is 13 amino acids long. Germline assignment: CDR1 SGHKS and CDR2 YYEKEE (reference sequence). With V trimmed by 2 bases and J by 7 bases, 5 bases remained unmatched. DNA of the CDR3: TGTGCCAGCAGCTTACTACAGGGGACTGGCTACACCTTC. Encoded protein: CASSLLQGTGYTF. The variable domain in full, completed from reference TRBV5-5 and TRBJ1-2, reads DAGVTQSPTHLIKTRGQQVTLRCSPISGHKSVSWYQQVLGQGPQFIFQYYEKEERGRGNFPDRFSARQFPNYSSELNVNALLLGDSALYLCASSLLQGTGYTFGSGTRLTVV.

This clonotype was picked up many times. This rearrangement joins TRBV7-6 to TRBJ2-6; TRBD2 matches 8 bases. The junction had 12 bases not matched to a gene; V was cut back by 5 bases and J by 0 bases. CDR1 SGHVS and CDR2 FNYEAQ come from the germline V gene. This CDR3 is 19 amino acids long. The CDR3 loop reads CASSQTPAGVSSGANVLTF. The CDR3 region has the DNA TGTGCCAGCAGCCAGACCCCAGCGGGAGTTTCCTCTGGGGCCAACGTCCTGACTTTC.

This clonotype was observed at least ten times. The rearrangement joins TRBV19 to TRBJ2-2; perhaps TRBD1 as D (6 bases). CDR3 length: 13 amino acids. The germline V gene has CDR1 LNHDA and CDR2 SQIVND (reference sequence). Trimming shortened V by 6 bases and J by 1 base, and 6 bases separated the two germline ends. The CDR3 bases are TGTGCCAGTAGGGGACAGAACACCGGGGAGCTGTTTTTT. It encodes CASRGQNTGELFF.

A few counts support this clonotype. V is TRBV30 and J is TRBJ2-7; either TRBD1 or TRBD2 may fit D (5 bases each). Germline lookup yields CDR1 GTSNPN and CDR2 SVGIG (reference sequence). CDR3 length: 10 residues. With 5 bases removed from V and 5 bases from J, the gap between germline ends came to 7 bases. The CDR3 coding sequence is TGTGCCTGGGGGGACCACGAGCAGTACTTC. It encodes CAWGDHEQYF.

The chain joins TRBV7-9 to TRBJ1-4; 8 bases are a match to TRBD1. The CDR3 length is 17 residues. The J segment lost 7 bases and the V segment lost 1 base, leaving 11 bases of the junction unmatched. The germline V gene encodes CDR1 SEHNR and CDR2 FQNEAQ (reference sequence). For the CDR3, the DNA is TGTGCCAGCAGCTTAGTAGTCGGGGTCGGGACAGGTGAAAAACTGTTTTTT. The encoded protein is CASSLVVGVGTGEKLFF.

This clonotype was recorded many times. The chain recombines TRBV24-1 with TRBJ2-7; no reliable D call. The CDR3 loop spans 11 amino acids. Trimming removed 3 bases from V and 6 bases from J, with 5 bases in between. Germline CDR1 KGHDR, CDR2 SFDVKD. The CDR3 protein is CATSDKSEQYF. In DNA, the CDR3 is TGTGCCACCAGTGATAAGTCCGAGCAGTACTTC.

With regard to this clonotype: A read error is possible here, since a much larger clone lies one base away. J is TRBJ2-5 and V is TRBV7-9, with a tentative D call TRBD2 (6 bases). The CDR3 has 15 residues. The V gene's germline CDR1 is SEHNR and CDR2 FQNEAQ (reference sequence). V was trimmed by 5 bases and J by 2 bases, leaving 15 bases between them. CDR3 coding DNA: TGTGCCAGCAGCCCCGGGGGTGAGCGGCAAGAGACCCAGTACTTC. Protein product: CASSPGGERQETQYF.

The V and J genes are TRBV20-1 and TRBJ2-5; 7 bases are shared with TRBD2. The CDR3 runs to 15 residues. Germline CDR1 DFQATT, CDR2 SNEGSKA (reference sequence). V lost 1 base to trimming and J lost 3 bases; unmatched junction nucleotides: 8. The CDR3 DNA reads TGCAGTGCTAGAGGCCCCGGACTAGTAGAAGAGACCCAGTACTTC. It specifies CSARGPGLVEETQYF.

V usage is TRBV19 and J usage is TRBJ2-2; either TRBD1 or TRBD2 may supply D (5 bases each). Trimming stripped 2 bases from V and 0 bases from J, with 13 bases between. CDR1 is LNHDA, CDR2 SQIVND, per germline (reference sequence). The CDR3 totals 17 residues. CDR3 in amino acids: CASSIRGRDANTGELFF. For the CDR3, the DNA is TGTGCCAGTAGTATAAGAGGCAGGGACGCGAACACCGGGGAGCTGTTTTTT.

Concerning this clonotype itself: Just one base apart from a much larger clone, this may be a read error. The rearrangement links TRBV9 to TRBJ1-1; D remains unclear. Deletions cut 4 bases from V and 1 base from J, with 11 bases between. This CDR3 contains 14 residues. CDR1 and CDR2 (germline): SGDLS, YYNGEE. Here the CDR3 reads CASSKRPRNTEAFF. The CDR3 bases are TGTGCCAGCAGCAAACGACCGAGGAACACTGAAGCTTTCTTT.

The chain links TRBV12-5 to TRBJ1-5, with D perhaps matching TRBD1 (5 bases). The CDR3 totals 15 residues. From germline, CDR1 is LGHNT and CDR2 FRNRAP. Between the trimmed V and J ends, which lost 4 bases and 2 bases, there was a span of 12 bases. The CDR3 sequence is CASGWGGVGNQPQHF. CDR3 bases: TGTGCTAGTGGTTGGGGGGGAGTGGGCAATCAGCCCCAGCATTTT.

There are many counts of this clonotype. The J gene is TRBJ2-6, the V gene TRBV10-3; D might be TRBD2 (6 bases). This CDR3 comprises 15 residues. The V gene lost 10 bases and the J gene lost 0 bases, with 13 bases spanning the gap. CDR1 and CDR2 (germline): ENHRY, SYGVKD. CDR3 DNA: TGTGCCAGCAATCGGGAGAGCTCTGGGGCCAACGTCCTGACTTTC. This codes for CASNRESSGANVLTF.

The chain links TRBV7-9 to TRBJ2-7; D may match TRBD1 or TRBD2 (7 bases each). In germline, CDR1 is SEHNR, CDR2 FQNEAQ (reference sequence). The CDR3 runs 14 residues. V gave up 2 bases and J gave up 11 bases, with 19 bases separating them. The CDR3 reads CASSLSVGQGGEYF. The CDR3 DNA reads TGTGCCAGCAGCTTAAGTGTCGGCCAGGGGGGGGAGTACTTC.

This clonotype has ten or more counts. The rearrangement links TRBV5-1 to TRBJ1-2; TRBD1 agrees at 9 bases. Losses at the gene ends were 4 bases for V and 6 bases for J; bases not matched to a gene: 7. CDR1 and CDR2 (germline): SGHRS, YFSETQ. The CDR3 spans 14 residues. The CDR3 reads CASSKTGGANGYTF. Here the CDR3 DNA reads TGCGCCAGCAGCAAAACAGGGGGCGCGAATGGCTACACCTTC.

This sequence joins TRBV2 and TRBJ2-5, with 8 bases fitting TRBD2. CDR1 is SNHLY and CDR2 is FYNNEI in the germline V gene. Germline trimming cut 5 bases from V and 1 base from J; bases unmatched to any gene: 6. The CDR3 is 15 amino acids. This CDR3 reads CASSTLLAGQETQYF. The CDR3 DNA sequence: TGTGCCAGCAGTACCCTCCTAGCGGGCCAAGAGACCCAGTACTTC.

The chain has TRBV4-1 and TRBJ1-4, with a possible D match to TRBD1 (6 bases). Deletions cut 5 bases from V and 3 bases from J, with 19 bases between. Germline-derived CDR1 and CDR2 are MGHRA and YSYEKL. This CDR3 spans 17 amino acids. CDR3 sequence (DNA): TGCGCCAGCAGCTTACAGGGACAAGGGGCTTCTAATGAAAAACTGTTTTTT. Amino acids: CASSLQGQGASNEKLFF.

A few counts support this clonotype. This chain links TRBV11-2 with TRBJ2-2, with TRBD1 matching over 10 bases. CDR3 length: 17 amino acids. Germline CDR1 is SGHAT and CDR2 is FQNNGV. With V trimmed by 5 bases and J by 5 bases, 11 bases remained unmatched. CDR3 region: CASSQRGTGVRTGELFF. Here the CDR3 DNA reads TGTGCCAGCAGCCAACGCGGGACAGGGGTTCGGACCGGGGAGCTGTTTTTT.

This clonotype was recorded a few times. This chain's CDR3 is CASSVMTSGANTGELFF. CDR3 sequence (DNA): TGTGCCAGCAGCGTAATGACTAGCGGGGCGAACACCGGGGAGCTGTTTTTT. The chain has TRBV9 and TRBJ2-2; 11 nucleotides match TRBD2. The length of the CDR3 is 17 residues. CDR1 and CDR2 from the germline V gene are SGDLS and YYNGEE. With 1 base clipped from V and 0 bases from J, the junction kept 2 bases outside the gene matches. The full variable domain, completed using reference TRBV9 and TRBJ2-2, is DSGVTQTPKHLITATGQRVTLRCSPRSGDLSVYWYQQSLDQGLQFLIQYYNGEERAKGNILERFSAQQFPDLHSELNLSSLELGDSALYFCASSVMTSGANTGELFFGEGSRLTVL.